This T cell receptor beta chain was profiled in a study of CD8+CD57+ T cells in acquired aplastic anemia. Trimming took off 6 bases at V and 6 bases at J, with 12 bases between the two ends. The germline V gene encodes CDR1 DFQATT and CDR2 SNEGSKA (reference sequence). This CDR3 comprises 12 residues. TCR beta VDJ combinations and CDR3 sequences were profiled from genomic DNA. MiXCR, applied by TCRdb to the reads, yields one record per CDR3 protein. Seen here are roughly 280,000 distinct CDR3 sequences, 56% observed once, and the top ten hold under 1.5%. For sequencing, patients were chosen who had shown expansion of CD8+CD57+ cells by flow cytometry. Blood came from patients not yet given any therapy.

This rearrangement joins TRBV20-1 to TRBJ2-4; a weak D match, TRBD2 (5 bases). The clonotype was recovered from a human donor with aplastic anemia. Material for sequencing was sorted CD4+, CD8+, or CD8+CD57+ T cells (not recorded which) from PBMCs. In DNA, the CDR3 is TGCAGTGCCCTCGGTGAGGGAAACATTCAGTACTTC. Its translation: CSALGEGNIQYF.